This T cell receptor (beta chain) was identified during a study of blood T cells in healthy people across ages. CDR3 length: 13 amino acids. Trimming pared 5 bases from V and 0 bases from J, leaving 7 bases between. Worth noting for this clonotype: No antigen is known for it.

Whole-study findings and limits: Strong correlation existed between TCR beta diversity and naive T cell percentage.

Next came a second PCR, run for 7 to 11 cycles, which used a sample-barcoded 5' primer along with a J-beta primer mix. All samples gave at least 2.5 million CDR3-containing paired-end reads. TCRdb itself ran the 5' RACE reads through MiXCR, one entry per CDR3 protein. This repertoire shows about 640,000 distinct CDR3 sequences, about 53% found once; its top ten account for roughly 34%. The study recruited healthy Caucasian donors from Russia who were aged about 6 to 95. Ten milliliters of peripheral blood were drawn from each donor into EDTA-treated tubes. The sequence derives from a man aged 55-75 years in good health. This chain joins TRBV12-3 or TRBV12-4 and TRBJ1-1; no firm D call. Sequenced: blood. This CDR3 reads CASSVLVNTEAFF. The DNA of the CDR3 is TGTGCCAGCAGTGTTTTAGTGAACACTGAAGCTTTCTTT.